These 7 T cell receptor beta chains were sequenced from one sample in a study of T cell repertoires in cytomegalovirus infection. TCRdb re-called the reads through MiXCR, storing one row per CDR3 protein. The table lists approximately 500,000 distinct CDR3 sequences, approximately 16% of them singletons. Input material: CD8+ T cells from PBMCs. The receptors here all came from a human donor in good health (CMV status not recorded). Some clones in this sample may be carry-over from other donors' samples.

This sequence joins TRBV9 and TRBJ1-4, with D uncertain. The CDR3 sequence is 14 residues long. V lost 4 bases and J lost 8, with 15 bases in between. Germline CDR1 is SGDLS and CDR2 is YYNGEE. CDR3: CASSPPWAEEKLFF. As DNA, the CDR3 is TGTGCCAGCAGCCCCCCTTGGGCGGAGGAAAAACTGTTTTTT.

As to this clonotype: A single base separates this from a much larger clone, so it may be a read error. The missing conserved phenylalanine or tryptophan at the end of this CDR3 makes a read error likely. The chain uses TRBV6-8 and TRBJ2-5; TRBD1 matches at 7 bases. Per the germline V gene, CDR1 is MNHGY and CDR2 is SAAAGT. The CDR3 runs to 14 residues. After removal of 5 bases from V and 2 bases from J, the junction contained 5 bases not matched to a gene. CDR3: CASSGDRRQETQYL. For the CDR3, the DNA is TGTGCCAGCAGTGGGGACAGAAGACAAGAGACCCAGTACTTA.

The chain employs TRBV20-1 and TRBJ1-1; 8 bases agree with TRBD1. Germline CDR1 reads DFQATT; CDR2 reads SNEGSKA (reference sequence). The V segment lost 3 bases and the J segment 5 bases; nucleotides outside the gene matches: 8. CDR3 length: 14 amino acids. CDR3 nucleotides: TGCAGTGCTAGTAGTCGGGACAGGAGAACTGAAGCTTTCTTT. Amino acid sequence: CSASSRDRRTEAFF.

V is TRBV28 and J is TRBJ1-1; weak D call: TRBD1 (5 bases). This CDR3 has 14 amino acids. V lost 6 bases, J lost 5 bases, and 16 bases lay in between. Germline V gene sequence: CDR1 MDHEN, CDR2 SYDVKM. CDR3 nucleotide sequence: TGTGCCAGCAGGCCCCCAGGGATCTGGACTGAAGCTTTCTTT. It is translated as CASRPPGIWTEAFF.

V gene TRBV4-2 combines with J gene TRBJ1-1; no firm D call. This CDR3 region has 13 residues. CDR1 and CDR2 from the germline V gene are LGHNA and YNFKEQ. V was cut by 0 bases and J by 7 bases, with 9 bases left in between. The CDR3 protein is CASSQDRGSEAFF. CDR3 nucleotides: TGTGCCAGCAGCCAAGATCGGGGAAGTGAAGCTTTCTTT.

The chain carries TRBV27 and TRBJ1-5; D unresolved. The CDR3 has 12 residues. Trimming shortened V by 1 base and J by 8 bases, and 6 bases separated the two germline ends. Germline V lookup: CDR1 MNHEY, CDR2 SMNVEV (reference sequence). The CDR3 protein is CASSLLGEPQHF. For the CDR3, the DNA is TGTGCCAGCAGTTTATTGGGCGAGCCCCAGCATTTT.

In this sample, this clonotype turned up once. The junction departs from germline at one end; a sequencing error may be responsible. This sequence joins TRBV19 and TRBJ2-7; 8 bases agree with TRBD2. The CDR3 has 14 amino acids. The germline V gene has CDR1 LNHDA and CDR2 SQIVND (reference sequence). The CDR3 spells CVSSMGTSGEEQYF. The CDR3 coding sequence is TGTGTCAGTAGTATGGGGACTAGTGGTGAGGAGCAGTACTTC.